The entry that follows covers one TCR beta chain sequence. The target antigen is unknown. The record originates from a study of cytomegalovirus exposure and HLA in healthy donors. Findings and limits, study-wide: Cytomegalovirus association was listed for 150 to 200 TCR beta chains.

CDR3 length: 15 amino acids. V lost 3 bases and J lost 6; bases outside the gene matches: 4. Looked up from germline, CDR1 is SGDLS and CDR2 is YYNGEE. Repertoires were generated with immunoSEQ multiplex PCR, while TCRdb's copy carries only in-frame clones and drops some. The profile shows about 170,000 clones, over 85% of them singletons. The sequencing input was PBMCs. This chain connects TRBV9 to TRBJ2-1; the match to TRBD2 covers 12 bases. The TCR was taken from a man aged 18 to 29 in good health and CMV-seropositive. This CDR3 is CASSGLAGGANEQFF. The CDR3 DNA follows: TGTGCCAGCAGCGGGCTAGCGGGAGGGGCCAATGAGCAGTTCTTC.